Following are 5 T cell receptor beta chains from one sample sequenced in a study of blood T cell repertoires in COVID-19. Some clones are missing from TCRdb's copy, which holds only in-frame ones; the method was immunoSEQ multiplex PCR. The data show about 59,000 clones, less than 75% seen once. The sample comprised peripheral blood. The receptors derive from a woman between 45 and 65 years old with active or convalescent COVID-19.

J is TRBJ1-2 and V is TRBV19, with D possibly TRBD1 on 6 matching bases. V lost 6 bases, J lost 8 bases, and 22 bases lay in between. CDR1 is LNHDA and CDR2 is SQIVND in the germline V gene (reference sequence). The CDR3 is made up of 15 amino acids. CDR3 region: CASRPPGATSRGYTF. CDR3 DNA sequence: TGTGCCAGTAGACCGCCAGGGGCCACCTCTCGGGGCTACACCTTC. Drawing the rest from reference TRBV19 and TRBJ1-2, the complete variable domain is DGGITQSPKYLFRKEGQNVTLSCEQNLNHDAMYWYRQDPGQGLRLIYYSQIVNDFQKGDIAEGYSVSREKKESFPLTVTSAQKNPTAFYLCASRPPGATSRGYTFGSGTRLTVV.

In its sample, this clone was seen many times. The genes are TRBV3-1 (or the pseudogene TRBV3-2) and TRBJ2-1, with D perhaps matching TRBD2 (6 bases). The CDR3 is 13 amino acids. Trimming removed 6 bases at V and 6 bases at J, with 12 bases between. CDR1 is LGHDT and CDR2 is YNNKEL in the germline V gene (reference sequence). CDR3 residues: CASSFREFNEQFF. The CDR3 DNA reads as TGTGCCAGCAGTTTCCGGGAGTTCAATGAGCAGTTCTTC.

This chain connects TRBV27 to TRBJ1-2; D is undetermined. This CDR3 has 13 residues. Trimming cost V 5 bases and J 5 bases, with 12 bases left between them. Germline assignment: CDR1 MNHEY and CDR2 SMNVEV (reference sequence). This chain's CDR3 is CASSGPERYGYTF. The CDR3, as DNA: TGTGCCAGCAGTGGCCCCGAACGATATGGCTACACCTTC.

This clone was observed a few times. This rearrangement joins TRBV30 to TRBJ2-5, with D uncertain. Germline loops: CDR1 GTSNPN, CDR2 SVGIG (reference sequence). This CDR3 is built from 11 residues. V was shortened by 0 bases and J by 7 bases, with 6 bases between the two germline ends. CDR3 bases: TGTGCCTGGAGTGTACCCGGGACCCAGTACTTC. Translating it yields CAWSVPGTQYF.

The chain has TRBV30 and TRBJ2-7, with D perhaps matching TRBD2 (6 bases). Deletions cut 2 bases from V and 4 bases from J, with 15 bases between. This CDR3 has 14 residues. The germline V gene has CDR1 GTSNPN and CDR2 SVGIG (reference sequence). This chain's CDR3 is CAWSFGGSTYEQYF. DNA for the CDR3: TGTGCCTGGAGTTTCGGGGGTTCTACTTACGAGCAGTACTTC.